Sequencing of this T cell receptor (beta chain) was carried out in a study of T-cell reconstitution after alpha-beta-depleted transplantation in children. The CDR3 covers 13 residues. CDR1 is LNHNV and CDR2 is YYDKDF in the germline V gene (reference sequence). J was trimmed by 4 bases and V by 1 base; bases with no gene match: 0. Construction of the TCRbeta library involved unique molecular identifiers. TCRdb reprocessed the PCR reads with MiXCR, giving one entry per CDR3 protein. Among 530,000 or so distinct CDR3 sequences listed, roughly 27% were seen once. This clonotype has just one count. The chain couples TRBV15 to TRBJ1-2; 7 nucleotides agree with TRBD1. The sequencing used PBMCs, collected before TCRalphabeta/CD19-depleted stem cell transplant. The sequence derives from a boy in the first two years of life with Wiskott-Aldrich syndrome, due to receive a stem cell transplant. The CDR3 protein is CATSRGDSYGYTF. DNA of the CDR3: TGTGCCACCAGCAGAGGGGACAGCTATGGCTACACCTTC. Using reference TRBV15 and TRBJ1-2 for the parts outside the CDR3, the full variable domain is DAMVIQNPRYQVTQFGKPVTLSCSQTLNHNVMYWYQQKSSQAPKLLFHYYDKDFNNEADTPDNFQSRRPNTSFCFLDIRSPGLGDTAMYLCATSRGDSYGYTFGSGTRLTVV.